This T cell receptor (beta chain) is from a study of identical twins. MiXCR, run by TCRdb on the 5' RACE reads, gives a single entry per CDR3 protein. The sample holds under 500,000 distinct CDR3 sequences, 13% to 15% seen once. The CDR3 loop spans 16 amino acids. Germline loops: CDR1 MGHRA, CDR2 YSYEKL. The ends lost 3 bases at V and 1 base at J; junction bases unmatched: 6. The sample was also reused in another study, on yellow fever vaccine responses in identical twins.

The material sequenced was CD4+ T cells sorted from blood. The gene calls are TRBV4-1 and TRBJ2-1, with TRBD2 matching over 7 bases. The TCR comes from a woman younger than 30 in good health. The CDR3 bases are TGCGCCAGCAGCCAGTATAGCGGGTTATCCTACAATGAGCAGTTCTTC. This sequence encodes CASSQYSGLSYNEQFF.